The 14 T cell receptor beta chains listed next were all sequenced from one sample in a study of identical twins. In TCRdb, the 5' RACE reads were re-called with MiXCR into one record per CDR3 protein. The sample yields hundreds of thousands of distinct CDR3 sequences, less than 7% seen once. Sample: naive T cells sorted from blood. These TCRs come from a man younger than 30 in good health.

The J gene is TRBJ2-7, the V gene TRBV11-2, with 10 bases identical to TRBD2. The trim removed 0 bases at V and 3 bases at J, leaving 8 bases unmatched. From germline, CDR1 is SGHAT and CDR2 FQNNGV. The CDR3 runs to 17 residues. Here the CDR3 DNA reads TGTGCCAGCAGCTTAGATTGGTCCGCTAGCGGGAGCTACGAGCAGTACGTC. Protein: CASSLDWSASGSYEQYV.

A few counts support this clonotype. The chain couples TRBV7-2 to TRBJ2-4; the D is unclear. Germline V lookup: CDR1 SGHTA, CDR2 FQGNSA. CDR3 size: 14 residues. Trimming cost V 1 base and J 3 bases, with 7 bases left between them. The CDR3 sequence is CASSLDLVKNIQYF. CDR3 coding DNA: TGTGCCAGCAGCTTAGACCTAGTCAAAAACATTCAGTACTTC.

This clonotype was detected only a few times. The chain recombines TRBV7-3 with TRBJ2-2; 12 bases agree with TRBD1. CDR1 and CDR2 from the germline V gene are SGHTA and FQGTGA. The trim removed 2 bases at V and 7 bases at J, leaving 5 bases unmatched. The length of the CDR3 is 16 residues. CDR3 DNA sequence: TGTGCCAGCAGCTTACAGGGACAGGGGGCCGGCGGGGAGCTGTTTTTT. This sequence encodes CASSLQGQGAGGELFF.

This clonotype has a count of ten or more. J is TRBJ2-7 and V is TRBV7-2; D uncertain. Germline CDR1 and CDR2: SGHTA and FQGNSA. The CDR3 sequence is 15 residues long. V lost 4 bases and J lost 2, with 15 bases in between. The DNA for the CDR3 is TGTGCCAGCAGCTACCACTCCAGAGACACCTACGAGCAGTACTTC. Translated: CASSYHSRDTYEQYF.

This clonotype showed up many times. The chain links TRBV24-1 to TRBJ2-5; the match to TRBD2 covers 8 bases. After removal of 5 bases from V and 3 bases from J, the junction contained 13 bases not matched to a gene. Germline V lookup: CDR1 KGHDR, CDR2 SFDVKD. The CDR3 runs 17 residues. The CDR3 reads CATSVGLAVKTKETQYF. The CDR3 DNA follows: TGTGCCACCAGTGTCGGACTAGCCGTCAAGACCAAAGAGACCCAGTACTTC.

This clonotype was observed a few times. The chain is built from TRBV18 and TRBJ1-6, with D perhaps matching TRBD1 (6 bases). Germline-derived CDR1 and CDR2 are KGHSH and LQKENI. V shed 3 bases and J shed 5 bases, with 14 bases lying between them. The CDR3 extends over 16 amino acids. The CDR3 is CASSPARTENNSPLHF. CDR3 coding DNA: TGTGCCAGCTCACCCGCCCGGACAGAGAATAATTCACCCCTCCACTTT.

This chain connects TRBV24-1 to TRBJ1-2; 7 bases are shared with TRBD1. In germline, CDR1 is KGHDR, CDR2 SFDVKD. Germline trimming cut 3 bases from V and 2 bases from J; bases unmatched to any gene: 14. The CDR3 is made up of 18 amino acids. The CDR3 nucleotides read TGTGCCACCAGTGATCAAGCACGAGGGGACAGAACCAACTATGGCTACACCTTC. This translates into CATSDQARGDRTNYGYTF.

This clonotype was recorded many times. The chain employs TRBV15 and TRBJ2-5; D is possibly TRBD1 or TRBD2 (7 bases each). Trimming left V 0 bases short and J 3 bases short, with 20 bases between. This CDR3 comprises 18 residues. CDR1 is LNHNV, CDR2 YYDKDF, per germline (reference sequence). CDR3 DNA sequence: TGTGCCACCAGCAGAGAAGGGAGGGTACAGGGGATTAAAGAGACCCAGTACTTC. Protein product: CATSREGRVQGIKETQYF.

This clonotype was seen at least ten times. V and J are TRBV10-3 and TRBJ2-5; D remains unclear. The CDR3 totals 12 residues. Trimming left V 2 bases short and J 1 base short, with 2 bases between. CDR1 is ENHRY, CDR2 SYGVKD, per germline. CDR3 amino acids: CAISEPQETQYF. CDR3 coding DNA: TGTGCCATCAGTGAGCCCCAAGAGACCCAGTACTTC.

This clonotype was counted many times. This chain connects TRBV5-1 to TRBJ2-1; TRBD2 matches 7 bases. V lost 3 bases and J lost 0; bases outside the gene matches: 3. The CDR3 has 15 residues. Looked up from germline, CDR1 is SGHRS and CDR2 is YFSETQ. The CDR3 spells CASSSAGSSYNEQFF. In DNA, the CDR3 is TGCGCCAGCAGCTCAGCGGGAAGCTCCTACAATGAGCAGTTCTTC.

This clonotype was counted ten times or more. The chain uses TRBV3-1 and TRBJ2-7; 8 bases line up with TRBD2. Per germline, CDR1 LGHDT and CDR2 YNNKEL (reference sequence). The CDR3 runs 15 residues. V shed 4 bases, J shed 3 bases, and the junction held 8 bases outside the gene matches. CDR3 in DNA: TGTGCCAGCAGCCCCACAGCGGGACTAGACTACGAGCAGTACGTC. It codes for CASSPTAGLDYEQYV.

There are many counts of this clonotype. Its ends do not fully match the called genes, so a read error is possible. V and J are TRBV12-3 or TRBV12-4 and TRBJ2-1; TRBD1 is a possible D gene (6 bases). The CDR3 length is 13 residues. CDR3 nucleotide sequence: TGTGCCAGCAGTTTAGCAACCTATCCCCGGGGACACTTC. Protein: CASSLATYPRGHF.

Written as DNA, the CDR3 is TGTGCCAGCGGACGGACTGCCTCTGGAAACACCATATATTTT. It codes for CASGRTASGNTIYF. The chain is built from TRBV12-3 or TRBV12-4 and TRBJ1-3, with no clear D. The CDR3 is 14 amino acids. V was shortened by 8 bases and J by 0 bases, with 11 bases between the two germline ends.

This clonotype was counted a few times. The CDR3 region is CATSRETPSSGYTF. The CDR3 region has the DNA TGTGCCACCAGCAGAGAAACCCCATCCTCCGGCTACACCTTC. The rearrangement joins TRBV15 to TRBJ1-2; D unclear. The CDR3 has 14 amino acids. The V gene's germline CDR1 is LNHNV and CDR2 YYDKDF (reference sequence). Trimming removed 0 bases from V and 8 bases from J, with 13 bases in between.